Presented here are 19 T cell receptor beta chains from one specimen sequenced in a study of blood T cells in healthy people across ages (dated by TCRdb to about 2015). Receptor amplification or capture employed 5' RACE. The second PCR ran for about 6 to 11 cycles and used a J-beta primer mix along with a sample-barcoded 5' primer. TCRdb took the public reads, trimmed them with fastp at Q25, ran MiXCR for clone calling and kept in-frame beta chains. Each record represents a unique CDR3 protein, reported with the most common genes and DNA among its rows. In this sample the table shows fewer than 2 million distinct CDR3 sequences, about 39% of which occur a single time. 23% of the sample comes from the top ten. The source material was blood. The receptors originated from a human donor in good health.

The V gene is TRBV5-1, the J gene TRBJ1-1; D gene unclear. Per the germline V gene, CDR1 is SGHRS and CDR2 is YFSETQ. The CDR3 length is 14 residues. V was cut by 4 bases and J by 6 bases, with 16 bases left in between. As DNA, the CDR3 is TGCGCCAGCAGCCCACAGACCGTCGATTCTGAAGCTTTCTTT. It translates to CASSPQTVDSEAFF.

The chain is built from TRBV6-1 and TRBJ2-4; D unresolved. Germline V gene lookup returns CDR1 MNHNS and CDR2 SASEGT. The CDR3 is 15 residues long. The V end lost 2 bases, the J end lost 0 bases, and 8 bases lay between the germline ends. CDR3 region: CASSEWDLAKNIQYF. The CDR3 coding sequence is TGTGCCAGCAGTGAATGGGATCTAGCCAAAAACATTCAGTACTTC.

CDR3 sequence (DNA): TGTGCCAGCAGCCAAGGGACTAGCGGGGACAATGAGCAGTTCTTC. Its protein product is CASSQGTSGDNEQFF. This chain uses TRBV7-3 with TRBJ2-1; TRBD2 matches 13 bases. CDR1 is SGHTA and CDR2 is FQGTGA in the germline V gene. The CDR3 extends over 15 amino acids. V gave up 5 bases and J gave up 5 bases; unmatched junction bases: 3.

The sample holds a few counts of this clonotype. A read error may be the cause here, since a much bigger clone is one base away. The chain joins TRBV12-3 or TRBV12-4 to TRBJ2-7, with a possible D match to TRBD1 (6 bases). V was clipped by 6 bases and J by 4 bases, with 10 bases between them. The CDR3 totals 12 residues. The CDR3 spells CASRQQGYEQYF. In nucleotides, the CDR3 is TGTGCCAGCAGACAACAGGGTTACGAGCAGTACTTC.

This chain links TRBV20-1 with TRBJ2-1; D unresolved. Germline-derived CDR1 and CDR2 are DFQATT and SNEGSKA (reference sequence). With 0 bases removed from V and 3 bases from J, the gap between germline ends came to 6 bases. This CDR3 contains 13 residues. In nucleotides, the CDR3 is TGCAGTGCTAGAGAGGTTTACTACAATGAGCAGTTCTTC. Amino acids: CSAREVYYNEQFF.

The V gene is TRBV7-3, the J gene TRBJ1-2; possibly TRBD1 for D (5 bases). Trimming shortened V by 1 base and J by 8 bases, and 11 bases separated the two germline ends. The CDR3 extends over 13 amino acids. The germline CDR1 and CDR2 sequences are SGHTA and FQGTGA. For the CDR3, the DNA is TGTGCCAGCAGCTTAAGTGGGACTCTCGGCTACACCTTC. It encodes CASSLSGTLGYTF.

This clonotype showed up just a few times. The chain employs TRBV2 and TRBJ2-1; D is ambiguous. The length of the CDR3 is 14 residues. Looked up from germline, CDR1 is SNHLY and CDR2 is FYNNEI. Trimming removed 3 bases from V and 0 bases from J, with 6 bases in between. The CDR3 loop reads CASSDRYSYNEQFF. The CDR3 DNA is TGTGCCAGCAGTGATAGGTACTCCTACAATGAGCAGTTCTTC.

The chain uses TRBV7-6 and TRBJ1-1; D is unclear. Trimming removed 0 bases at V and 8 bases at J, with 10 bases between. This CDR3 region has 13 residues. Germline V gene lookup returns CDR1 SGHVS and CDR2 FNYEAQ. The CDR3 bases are TGTGCCAGCAGCTTAGCGCTTTACAGCGAAGCTTTCTTT. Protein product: CASSLALYSEAFF. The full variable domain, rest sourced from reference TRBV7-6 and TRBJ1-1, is GAGVSQSPRYKVTKRGQDVALRCDPISGHVSLYWYRQALGQGPEFLTYFNYEAQQDKSGLPNDRFSAERPEGSISTLTIQRTEQRDSAMYRCASSLALYSEAFFGQGTRLTVV.

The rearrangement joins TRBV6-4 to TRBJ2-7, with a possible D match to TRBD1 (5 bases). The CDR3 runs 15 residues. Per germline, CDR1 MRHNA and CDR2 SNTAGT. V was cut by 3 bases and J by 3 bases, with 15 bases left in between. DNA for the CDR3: TGTGCCAGCAGTGAGAACCCTCACAGGTGCTACGAGCAGTACTTC. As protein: CASSENPHRCYEQYF.

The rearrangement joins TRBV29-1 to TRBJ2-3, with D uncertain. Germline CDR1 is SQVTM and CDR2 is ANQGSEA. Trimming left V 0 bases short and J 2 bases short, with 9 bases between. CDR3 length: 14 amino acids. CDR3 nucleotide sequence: TGCAGCGTTGAAGATCGGCCGGTCACAGATACGCAGTATTTT. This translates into CSVEDRPVTDTQYF.

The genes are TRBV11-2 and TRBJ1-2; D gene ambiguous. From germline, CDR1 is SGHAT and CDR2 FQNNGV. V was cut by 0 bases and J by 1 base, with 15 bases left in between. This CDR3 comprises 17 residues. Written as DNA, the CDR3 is TGTGCCAGCAGCTTAGATAGACCGTTTACTTATAACTATGGCTACACCTTC. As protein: CASSLDRPFTYNYGYTF.

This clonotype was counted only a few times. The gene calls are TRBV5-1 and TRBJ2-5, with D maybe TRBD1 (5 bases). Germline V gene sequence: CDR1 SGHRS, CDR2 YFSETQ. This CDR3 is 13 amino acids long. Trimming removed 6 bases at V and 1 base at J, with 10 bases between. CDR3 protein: CASTSTAQETQYF. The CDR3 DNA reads TGCGCCAGCACCTCGACAGCCCAAGAGACCCAGTACTTC.

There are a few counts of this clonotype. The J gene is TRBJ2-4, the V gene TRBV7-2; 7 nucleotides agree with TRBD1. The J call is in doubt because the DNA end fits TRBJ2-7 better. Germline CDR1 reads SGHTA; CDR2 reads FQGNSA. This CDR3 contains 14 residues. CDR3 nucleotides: TGTGCCAGCAGCTCTCGACAGGGTAGCGTCGAGCAGTACTTC. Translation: CASSSRQGSVEQYF.

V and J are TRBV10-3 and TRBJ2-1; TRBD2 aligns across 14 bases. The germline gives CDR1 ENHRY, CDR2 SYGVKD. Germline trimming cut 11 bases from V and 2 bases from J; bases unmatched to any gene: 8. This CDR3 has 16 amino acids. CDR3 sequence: CAAGTSGGLPYNEQFF. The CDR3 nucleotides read TGTGCCGCCGGGACTAGCGGGGGACTACCCTACAATGAGCAGTTCTTC.

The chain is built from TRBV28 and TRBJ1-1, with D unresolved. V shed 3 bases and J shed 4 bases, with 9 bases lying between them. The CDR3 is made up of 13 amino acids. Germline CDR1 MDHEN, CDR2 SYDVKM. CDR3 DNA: TGTGCCAGCAGTTTCCCCCCGTCCACTGAAGCTTTCTTT. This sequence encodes CASSFPPSTEAFF.

The CDR3 loop is CSANGQGWFNEQFF. In nucleotides, the CDR3 is TGCAGTGCTAATGGACAGGGGTGGTTCAATGAGCAGTTCTTC. The J gene is TRBJ2-1, the V gene TRBV20-1; TRBD1 matches at 9 bases. Germline lookup yields CDR1 DFQATT and CDR2 SNEGSKA (reference sequence). The CDR3 length is 14 residues. With V trimmed by 4 bases and J by 6 bases, 7 bases remained unmatched.

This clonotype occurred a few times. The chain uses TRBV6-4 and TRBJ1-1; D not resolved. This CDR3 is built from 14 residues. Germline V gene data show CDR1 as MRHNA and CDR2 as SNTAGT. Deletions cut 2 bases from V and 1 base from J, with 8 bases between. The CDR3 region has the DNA TGTGCCAGCAGTGACCCTCCGGAGAACACTGAAGCTTTCTTT. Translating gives CASSDPPENTEAFF.

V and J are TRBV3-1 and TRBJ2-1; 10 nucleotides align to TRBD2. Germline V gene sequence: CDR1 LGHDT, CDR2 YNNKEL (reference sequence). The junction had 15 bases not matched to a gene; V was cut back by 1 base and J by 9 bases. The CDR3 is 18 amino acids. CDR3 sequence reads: CASSQASGTQRGGGEQFF. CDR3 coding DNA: TGTGCCAGCAGCCAAGCCAGCGGCACTCAGCGGGGGGGCGGTGAGCAGTTCTTC.

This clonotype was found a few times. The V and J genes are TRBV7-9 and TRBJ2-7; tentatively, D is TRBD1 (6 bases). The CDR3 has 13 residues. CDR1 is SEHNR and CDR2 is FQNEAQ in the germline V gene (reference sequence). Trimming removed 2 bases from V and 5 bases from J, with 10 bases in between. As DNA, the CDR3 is TGTGCCAGCAGCTTAAACCAGGGGAACGAGCAGTACTTC. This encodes CASSLNQGNEQYF.